The following is a T cell receptor (beta chain) sequence with its context. The target antigen is unknown. This sample is part of a study of T-cell reconstitution after alpha-beta-depleted transplantation in children. The germline CDR1 and CDR2 sequences are SGHRS and YFSETQ. V was clipped by 0 bases and J by 0 bases; unmatched bases: 6. The CDR3 has 18 residues. A TCRbeta library incorporating unique molecular identifiers was prepared. TCRdb re-derived calls from the PCR reads in MiXCR, one entry per CDR3 protein. The repertoire holds about 1,000,000 distinct CDR3 sequences, about 26% seen once, with approximately 30% in the top ten. Notes on the study in general: At one year after transplant, newly produced T cells mostly accounted for T-cell counts and diversity.

The sequenced sample was PBMCs, mostly from graft donor cells, obtained 360 days after TCRalphabeta/CD19-depleted stem cell transplant. The chain recombines TRBV5-1 with TRBJ2-6; 7 bases match TRBD1. This TCR derives from a boy less than two years old who had a stem cell transplant for SCID, so the T cells may come from the graft donor. CDR3: CASSLEPGGSSGANVLTF. The CDR3 coding sequence is TGCGCCAGCAGCTTGGAGCCAGGGGGAAGCTCTGGGGCCAACGTCCTGACTTTC.